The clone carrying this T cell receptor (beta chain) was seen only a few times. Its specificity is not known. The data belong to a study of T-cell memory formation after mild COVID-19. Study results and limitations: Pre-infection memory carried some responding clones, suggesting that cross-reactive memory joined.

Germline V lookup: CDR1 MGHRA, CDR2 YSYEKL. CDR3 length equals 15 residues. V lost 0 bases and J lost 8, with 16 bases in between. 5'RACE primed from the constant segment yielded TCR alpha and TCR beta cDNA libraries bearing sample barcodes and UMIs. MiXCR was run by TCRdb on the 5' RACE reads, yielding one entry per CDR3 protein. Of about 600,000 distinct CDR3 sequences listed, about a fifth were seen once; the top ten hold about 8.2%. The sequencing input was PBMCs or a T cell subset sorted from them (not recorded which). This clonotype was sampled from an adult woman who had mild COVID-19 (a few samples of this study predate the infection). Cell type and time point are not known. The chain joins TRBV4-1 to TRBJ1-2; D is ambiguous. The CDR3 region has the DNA TGCGCCAGCAGCCAAGATCCCCCCTCGGGGAGGGGCTACACCTTC. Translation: CASSQDPPSGRGYTF.